One sample yielded the 24 T cell receptor beta chains listed below, sequenced in a study of beta chain features in type 1 diabetes. The study reverse transcribed the entire isolated RNA, so it sequenced expressed TCRB transcripts. The protocol was immunoSEQ multiplex PCR, while the TCRdb copy is restricted to in-frame clones and leaves out a portion. The sample holds around 350,000 clones, around 13% seen once. Sequenced input: naive CD4+ T cells from blood. These receptors all stem from a man in his late teens or twenties in good health.

This clone was seen only a few times. The chain couples TRBV2 to TRBJ2-7; D might be TRBD1 (6 bases). The CDR3 has 13 residues. V was pared by 7 bases and J by 3 bases, with 13 bases between. Germline V gives CDR1 SNHLY, CDR2 FYNNEI. DNA for the CDR3: TGTGCCAGCATTCCGGACAGATACTACGAGCAGTACTTC. Amino acid sequence: CASIPDRYYEQYF.

This clone was seen a handful of times. The chain joins TRBV4-2 to TRBJ1-6; D may be TRBD1 (5 bases). The ends were cut back, 0 bases at V and 8 bases at J, with 11 bases in the middle. This CDR3 contains 15 residues. In germline, CDR1 is LGHNA, CDR2 YNFKEQ. The CDR3, as DNA: TGTGCCAGCAGCCAAGATCAGGGCTTGGATTCACCCCTCCACTTT. It translates to CASSQDQGLDSPLHF.

As concerns this clone: This CDR3 is also generated by other DNA sequences in the sample. The gene calls are TRBV5-4 and TRBJ2-3; 7 nucleotides match TRBD1. Germline V gene data show CDR1 as SGHNT and CDR2 as YYREEE (reference sequence). V shed 4 bases, J shed 7 bases, and the junction held 6 bases outside the gene matches. The CDR3 length is 13 residues. CDR3 amino acids: CASSLRDSHTQYF. The CDR3 DNA reads as TGTGCCAGCAGCCTTCGGGACAGCCATACGCAGTATTTT.

This clone was recorded a few times. This chain connects TRBV7-9 to TRBJ2-5; D is unclear. Germline V lookup: CDR1 SEHNR, CDR2 FQNEAQ (reference sequence). The CDR3 consists of 14 residues. V was clipped by 6 bases and J by 1 base, with 12 bases between them. Here the CDR3 DNA reads TGTGCCAGCAGGCCTGGGCAGAGCCAAGAGACCCAGTACTTC. It yields the protein CASRPGQSQETQYF.

The genes are TRBV28 and TRBJ1-5, with a weak D call TRBD1 (6 bases). CDR1 is MDHEN, CDR2 SYDVKM, per germline. V dropped 5 bases and J dropped 5 bases, with 13 bases sitting between them. The CDR3 runs 14 residues. The CDR3 region has the DNA TGTGCCAGCAGTCCGACAGGCCCGCATCAGCCCCAGCATTTT. Translating it yields CASSPTGPHQPQHF.

There are a few counts of this clone. The rearrangement links TRBV28 to TRBJ2-3, with TRBD1 matching 10 bases. Germline V lookup: CDR1 MDHEN, CDR2 SYDVKM. V lost 5 bases and J lost 4; bases outside the gene matches: 6. The length of the CDR3 is 15 residues. CDR3 nucleotide sequence: TGTGCCAGCAGTGGGGACAGGGGCTATTCAGATACGCAGTATTTT. Translation: CASSGDRGYSDTQYF.

This clone occurred many times. V usage is TRBV4-3 and J usage is TRBJ2-5; TRBD2 might be the D (6 bases). The CDR3 sequence is 13 residues long. The germline V gene has CDR1 LGHNA and CDR2 YSLEER. V was clipped by 1 base and J by 5 bases, with 8 bases between them. The CDR3 bases are TGCGCCAGCAGCCAAGCGGCGGGGGAGACCCAGTACTTC. Encoded protein: CASSQAAGETQYF.

V is TRBV19 and J is TRBJ2-7; D is possibly TRBD2 (5 bases). Trimming removed 5 bases from V and 8 bases from J, with 19 bases in between. The germline CDR1 and CDR2 sequences are LNHDA and SQIVND (reference sequence). CDR3 length equals 14 residues. CDR3 bases: TGTGCCAGTAGTGGAATGGTTTTGGGAGACAAGCAGTACTTC. It encodes CASSGMVLGDKQYF.

This clone was found a few times. V usage is TRBV6-6 and J usage is TRBJ2-3, with a weak D call TRBD1 (5 bases). The CDR3 extends over 14 amino acids. V was pared by 8 bases and J by 4 bases, with 16 bases between. The germline V gene encodes CDR1 MNHNY and CDR2 SVGAGI (reference sequence). The CDR3 DNA follows: TGTGCCAGCTCTAGACTCAGGGATCCAGATACGCAGTATTTT. This encodes CASSRLRDPDTQYF.

The CDR3, as DNA: TGTGCCAGCCAAGTACAGGGAGACTATGGCTACACCTTC. Translation gives CASQVQGDYGYTF. The chain has TRBV10-3 and TRBJ1-2, with D tentatively TRBD1 (6 bases). This CDR3 is 13 amino acids long. Trimming removed 10 bases from V and 3 bases from J, with 15 bases in between. Germline V lookup: CDR1 ENHRY, CDR2 SYGVKD.

This clone has only a few counts. V usage is TRBV7-2 and J usage is TRBJ2-7; 7 nucleotides match TRBD2. Looked up from germline, CDR1 is SGHTA and CDR2 is FQGNSA. The trim removed 2 bases at V and 1 base at J, leaving 2 bases unmatched. The length of the CDR3 is 14 residues. CDR3 in amino acids: CASSLIAGSYEQYF. In DNA form, the CDR3 reads TGTGCCAGCAGCTTAATAGCGGGTTCCTACGAGCAGTACTTC. The complete variable domain, with remaining parts taken from reference TRBV7-2 and TRBJ2-7, reads GAGVSQSPSNKVTEKGKDVELRCDPISGHTALYWYRQSLGQGLEFLIYFQGNSAPDKSGLPSDRFSAERTGGSVSTLTIQRTQQEDSAVYLCASSLIAGSYEQYFGPGTRLTVT.

The chain has TRBV7-9 and TRBJ1-3, with D hard to call. The ends were cut back, 5 bases at V and 4 bases at J, with 15 bases in the middle. The CDR3 is 15 amino acids. Germline V lookup: CDR1 SEHNR, CDR2 FQNEAQ (reference sequence). CDR3 bases: TGTGCCAGCAGCCCGTCGTTGGGAGAGGGAAACACCATATATTTT. This codes for CASSPSLGEGNTIYF.

This clone has a handful of counts. V usage is TRBV5-1 and J usage is TRBJ2-1, with 8 bases lining up with TRBD1. Looked up from germline, CDR1 is SGHRS and CDR2 is YFSETQ. Trimming took 1 base from V and 2 from J; bases not matched to a gene: 2. CDR3 length: 15 residues. CDR3 residues: CASSLQQGAYNEQFF. In nucleotides, the CDR3 is TGCGCCAGCAGCTTGCAACAGGGGGCCTACAATGAGCAGTTCTTC.

This clone came up a few times. This chain connects TRBV9 to TRBJ2-1, with TRBD2 matching 9 bases. After removal of 0 bases from V and 5 bases from J, the junction contained 9 bases not matched to a gene. Germline V lookup: CDR1 SGDLS, CDR2 YYNGEE. The CDR3 has 17 residues. CDR3 nucleotides: TGTGCCAGCAGCGTAGCTCATGTAGCGGGGGCCAACAATGAGCAGTTCTTC. Translation: CASSVAHVAGANNEQFF.

The chain is built from TRBV6-5 and TRBJ2-7, with TRBD2 matching 7 bases. The CDR3 sequence is 14 residues long. Germline loops: CDR1 MNHEY, CDR2 SVGAGI. V lost 8 bases, J lost 4 bases, and 11 bases stayed unmatched. CDR3 amino acids: CASQHRDYLYEQYF. For the CDR3, the DNA is TGTGCCAGCCAACACCGGGACTACCTTTACGAGCAGTACTTC.

The table lists this clone with a few counts. This chain links TRBV19 with TRBJ2-5, with 9 positions matching TRBD1. V was pared by 0 bases and J by 5 bases, with 7 bases of the junction left unmatched. CDR1 LNHDA and CDR2 SQIVND come from the germline V gene (reference sequence). This CDR3 is 16 amino acids long. Here the CDR3 reads CASSIEATGGSETQYF. CDR3 in DNA: TGTGCCAGTAGTATAGAAGCGACAGGGGGATCGGAGACCCAGTACTTC.

CDR3 loop: CASSFRTPRTQYF. The CDR3 DNA reads TGTGCCAGCAGTTTTCGTACCCCCAGGACCCAGTACTTC. The genes are TRBV28 and TRBJ2-5, with D uncertain. The V gene lost 3 bases and the J gene lost 7 bases, with 12 bases spanning the gap. The CDR3 contains 13 residues. Germline CDR1 MDHEN, CDR2 SYDVKM. The complete variable domain, with remaining parts taken from reference TRBV28 and TRBJ2-5, reads DVKVTQSSRYLVKRTGEKVFLECVQDMDHENMFWYRQDPGLGLRLIYFSYDVKMKEKGDIPEGYSVSREKKERFSLILESASTNQTSMYLCASSFRTPRTQYFGPGTRLLVL.

The chain has TRBV6-6 and TRBJ2-7; D is perhaps TRBD1 (5 bases). The germline gives CDR1 MNHNY, CDR2 SVGAGI (reference sequence). The V and J ends lost 8 bases and 0 bases respectively, with 14 bases between them. The CDR3 sequence is 14 residues long. The CDR3 loop reads CASRIGHRSYEQYF. The CDR3 DNA reads as TGTGCCAGCCGGATTGGACATCGCTCCTACGAGCAGTACTTC.

This clone occurred a few times. This sequence joins TRBV5-4 and TRBJ2-5; D gene unclear. The germline V gene encodes CDR1 SGHNT and CDR2 YYREEE (reference sequence). The CDR3 loop spans 14 amino acids. Deletions cut 2 bases from V and 1 base from J, with 9 bases between. CDR3 region: CASSFGPPQETQYF. CDR3 DNA sequence: TGTGCCAGCAGCTTCGGTCCACCCCAAGAGACCCAGTACTTC.

This clone showed up just a few times. The J gene is TRBJ1-1, the V gene TRBV18; no clear D. The CDR3 consists of 14 residues. Trimming stripped 5 bases from V and 1 base from J, with 11 bases between. Germline values: CDR1 KGHSH, CDR2 LQKENI. The CDR3 spells CASSTDSRNTEAFF. In nucleotides, the CDR3 is TGTGCCAGCTCAACCGATAGCAGGAACACTGAAGCTTTCTTT.

This clone was observed a few times. The V gene is TRBV28, the J gene TRBJ2-1, with a tentative D call TRBD1 (8 bases). In germline, CDR1 is MDHEN, CDR2 SYDVKM. V shed 6 bases and J shed 8 bases, with 17 bases lying between them. The CDR3 contains 14 residues. Here the CDR3 reads CASSSTGAGDEQFF. The CDR3, as DNA: TGTGCCAGCAGCTCGACAGGGGCGGGGGATGAGCAGTTCTTC. Looking up the rest from reference TRBV28 and TRBJ2-1 gives the full variable domain: DVKVTQSSRYLVKRTGEKVFLECVQDMDHENMFWYRQDPGLGLRLIYFSYDVKMKEKGDIPEGYSVSREKKERFSLILESASTNQTSMYLCASSSTGAGDEQFFGPGTRLTVL.

The chain employs TRBV4-2 and TRBJ2-1; D not certain. With 5 bases removed from V and 6 bases from J, the gap between germline ends came to 14 bases. The CDR3 is 14 amino acids. CDR1 is LGHNA, CDR2 YNFKEQ, per germline. This chain's CDR3 is CASSFLSGPNEQFF. In DNA, the CDR3 is TGTGCCAGCAGCTTCCTATCAGGTCCCAATGAGCAGTTCTTC.

CDR3 in DNA: TGTGCCAGCAGTGAAGCGCGAGTGAATGAAGCTTTCTTT. It is translated as CASSEARVNEAFF. The rearrangement uses TRBV6-1 and TRBJ1-1; no clear D gene. The CDR3 runs 13 residues. Germline lookup yields CDR1 MNHNS and CDR2 SASEGT. V lost 0 bases and J 7 bases, leaving 9 bases between the germline ends.

The chain links TRBV4-3 to TRBJ2-7; D perhaps matches TRBD2 (5 bases). The CDR3 extends over 13 amino acids. CDR1 LGHNA and CDR2 YSLEER come from the germline V gene. V lost 2 bases and J 1 base, leaving 6 bases between the germline ends. For the CDR3, the DNA is TGCGCCAGCAGCCAACGGGGATCCTACGAGCAGTACTTC. It codes for CASSQRGSYEQYF.